The clone carrying this TCR beta chain was seen at least ten times. The sample comes from a study of blood T cells in healthy people across ages. V was clipped by 4 bases and J by 0 bases; unmatched bases: 5. CDR1 is MNHEY and CDR2 is SVGAGI in the germline V gene. The CDR3 runs to 15 residues. Combining a sample-barcoded 5' primer with a J-beta primer mix, a second PCR ran for 7 to 11 cycles. MiXCR, applied by TCRdb to the 5' RACE reads, yields one record per CDR3 protein. Of about 580,000 distinct CDR3 sequences detected, less than 60% appear once; the ten largest clones hold 20% to 25%. V gene TRBV6-5 combines with J gene TRBJ2-7; 8 bases are a match to TRBD1. This TCR was recovered from a man aged 80 or over in good health. What was sequenced was blood. The CDR3: CASSSRDRSSYEQYF. The CDR3 DNA reads as TGTGCCAGCAGTTCCCGGGACAGGAGCTCCTACGAGCAGTACTTC.